A selection of T cell receptor beta chains follows, all from one sample in a study of T cell repertoires in cytomegalovirus infection. Each CDR3 protein gets one entry after TCRdb re-called the reads with MiXCR. The table includes 55,000 to 85,000 distinct CDR3 sequences, around 3.8% detected once. The sequencing input was PBMCs. These receptors were collected from a human donor in good health (CMV status not recorded). Some clones in this sample may be carry-over from other donors' samples. Each CDR3 is given with its conserved first and last residue.

CDR3aa: CASSLAPLTSGGRNEQFF; v_gene: TRBV7-2; j_gene: TRBJ2-1
CDR3aa: CSVGGPQSTGELFF; v_gene: TRBV29-1; j_gene: TRBJ2-2
CDR3aa: CASSPSSGRRSYNEQFF; v_gene: TRBV7-3; j_gene: TRBJ2-1
CDR3aa: CASSPGTRGTQYF; v_gene: TRBV7-6; j_gene: TRBJ2-5
CDR3aa: CASSVVQGDRETQYF; v_gene: TRBV7-6; j_gene: TRBJ2-5
CDR3aa: CASSIIQGTGELFF; v_gene: TRBV7-2; j_gene: TRBJ2-2
CDR3aa: CASSTGGENTEAFF; v_gene: TRBV7-2; j_gene: TRBJ1-1
CDR3aa: CASSQAAGVDNEQFF; v_gene: TRBV25-1; j_gene: TRBJ2-1
CDR3aa: CASSYGSSYNEQFF; v_gene: TRBV5-6; j_gene: TRBJ2-1
CDR3aa: CASTPSANRETQYF; v_gene: TRBV7-9; j_gene: TRBJ2-5
CDR3aa: CASSMGRGGRGTGELFF; v_gene: TRBV7-2; j_gene: TRBJ2-2
CDR3aa: CASSYRASNYGYTF; v_gene: TRBV28; j_gene: TRBJ1-2
CDR3aa: CSARRGLAEETQYF; v_gene: TRBV20-1; j_gene: TRBJ2-5
CDR3aa: CASSSQGGGSTDTQYF; v_gene: TRBV7-8; j_gene: TRBJ2-3
CDR3aa: CASSLEPGVGEQFF; v_gene: TRBV7-2; j_gene: TRBJ2-1
CDR3aa: CASSSPGKGGTEAFF; v_gene: TRBV7-2; j_gene: TRBJ1-1
CDR3aa: CASSEWANTEAFF; v_gene: TRBV6-6; j_gene: TRBJ1-1
CDR3aa: CASSYGQGGFGAFF; v_gene: TRBV7-2; j_gene: TRBJ1-1
CDR3aa: CASEAGPGEQFF; v_gene: TRBV6-1; j_gene: TRBJ2-1
CDR3aa: CASSLALRDRSYTF; v_gene: TRBV7-2; j_gene: TRBJ1-2
CDR3aa: CASSGQSGVDGYTF; v_gene: TRBV12-3/TRBV12-4; j_gene: TRBJ1-2
CDR3aa: CASSPPGVTYEQYF; v_gene: TRBV4-1; j_gene: TRBJ2-7
CDR3aa: CASGDTYGEQFF; v_gene: TRBV7-9; j_gene: TRBJ2-1